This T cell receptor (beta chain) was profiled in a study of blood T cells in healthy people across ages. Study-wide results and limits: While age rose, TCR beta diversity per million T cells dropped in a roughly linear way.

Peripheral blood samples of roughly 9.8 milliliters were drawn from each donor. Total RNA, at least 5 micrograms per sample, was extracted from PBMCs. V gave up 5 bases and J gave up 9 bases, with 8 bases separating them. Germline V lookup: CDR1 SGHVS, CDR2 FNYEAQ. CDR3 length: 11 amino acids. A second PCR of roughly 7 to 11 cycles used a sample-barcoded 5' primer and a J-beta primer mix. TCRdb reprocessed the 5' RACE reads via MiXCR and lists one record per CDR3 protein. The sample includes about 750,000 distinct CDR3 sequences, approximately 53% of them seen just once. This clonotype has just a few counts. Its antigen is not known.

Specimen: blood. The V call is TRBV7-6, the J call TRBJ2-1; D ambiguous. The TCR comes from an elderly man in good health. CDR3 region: CASSPRVEQFF. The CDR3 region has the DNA TGTGCCAGCAGCCCTCGAGTTGAGCAGTTCTTC. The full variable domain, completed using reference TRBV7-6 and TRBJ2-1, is GAGVSQSPRYKVTKRGQDVALRCDPISGHVSLYWYRQALGQGPEFLTYFNYEAQQDKSGLPNDRFSAERPEGSISTLTIQRTEQRDSAMYRCASSPRVEQFFGPGTRLTVL.